The clone carrying this T cell receptor beta chain has a count of ten or more. As yet, its antigen is unknown. The lymph nodes were axillary draining lymph nodes from breast cancer patients. The data were obtained in a study of breast tumors, draining lymph nodes, adjacent tissues. Findings and limits, study-wide: Data only fit, rather than demonstrated, lymph node origin of most tumor T cells. Tumor and nontumor repertoires were significantly more similar in luminal-like than in basal-like breast cancer. Most tumor T cells seemingly derive from lymph node, then expand in tumor.

TCRdb reprocessed the multiplex PCR reads via MiXCR and lists one record per CDR3 protein. The table includes approximately 180,000 distinct CDR3 sequences, roughly 35% detected once. Per germline, CDR1 SEHNR and CDR2 FQNEAQ (reference sequence). V dropped 5 bases and J dropped 0 bases, with 7 bases sitting between them. CDR3 length equals 14 residues. The TCR comes from a female donor with breast cancer. Some clones in this sample may be carry-over from other donors' samples. Sequencing input: axillary lymph node tissue. The chain uses TRBV7-9 and TRBJ2-2, with D maybe TRBD2 (5 bases). CDR3 nucleotides: TGTGCCAGCAGCGGAGGCACGAACACCGGGGAGCTGTTTTTT. Its protein product is CASSGGTNTGELFF. Full variable domain (outside the CDR3, taken from reference TRBV7-9 and TRBJ2-2): DTGVSQNPRHKITKRGQNVTFRCDPISEHNRLYWYRQTLGQGPEFLTYFQNEAQLEKSRLLSDRFSAERPKGSFSTLEIQRTEQGDSAMYLCASSGGTNTGELFFGEGSRLTVL.